Only one count was recorded for the clone carrying this TCR beta chain. Its antigen is as yet unknown. These data originate in a study of vaccination and CD4 T cells after COVID-19. As to treatment: roughly 10-day PBMC culture with coronavirus spike peptide pools or control peptides (ViraFEST assay). Expansion of antigen-specific T cells with peptide pools by ViraFEST preceded sequencing of TCRs. Cultured CD4+ T-cell DNA underwent Oncomine TCR Beta short-read sequencing. One entry per CDR3 protein results from TCRdb running MiXCR on the PCR reads. Here the sample spans about 6,800 distinct CDR3 sequences, approximately 70% being singletons. Germline assignment: CDR1 MNHNS and CDR2 SASEGT. V was clipped by 6 bases and J by 5 bases; unmatched bases: 8. The CDR3 runs to 14 residues.

The sequenced sample consisted of CD4+ T cells from blood, cultured in vitro. The TCR sequence derives from a human donor who had recovered from COVID-19. The J gene is TRBJ2-5, the V gene TRBV6-1; TRBD2 matches 8 bases. Here the CDR3 reads CASRGSGSGETQYF. The CDR3 DNA is TGTGCCAGCAGGGGGAGCGGGAGCGGCGAGACCCAGTACTTC.